This entry describes one T cell receptor (beta chain). Different DNA sequences within this sample yield the same CDR3. The CDR3 extends over 12 amino acids. The germline gives CDR1 MGHRA, CDR2 YSYEKL. Trimming cost V 2 bases and J 5 bases, with 3 bases left between them. This specimen belongs to a study of blood T cell repertoires in COVID-19. Study-level information: Sites across the United States, Italy and Spain contributed samples from acute and convalescent COVID-19.

This table comes from immunoSEQ multiplex PCR, and its TCRdb copy is limited to in-frame clones, with some not included. The table has 400,000 or so clones, over 75% seen once; the top ten hold approximately 1.9%. All enrollees were roughly 18 to 100 years old and from 20 to 30 US areas. Sequenced input: PBMCs or T cells enriched from blood (not recorded which). The chain carries TRBV4-1 and TRBJ2-2; no clear D gene. The sequence came from a man aged 35 to 55 in a cohort exposed to, infected with or recovered from COVID-19 (not recorded which). CDR3 loop: CASSQLTGELFF. CDR3 DNA: TGCGCCAGCAGCCAACTTACCGGGGAGCTGTTTTTT.